Listed here is a single T cell receptor beta chain. Its target is unknown. The cryopreserved samples used held roughly 0.95-10 million PBMC prior to extraction of DNA. The source of the sample is a study of long-term antiretroviral therapy in people with HIV. Background on the study: In the earliest collections, sampling predates the 2015 immediate-ART recommendation by about a decade.

Points from the study as a whole: Once patients were on ART, diversity went higher but still fell short of transplant donor controls.

Running of the v3.0 immunoSEQ assay took place at survey level. Libraries were prepared by immunoSEQ multiplex PCR; TCRdb keeps only in-frame clonotypes and omits some of them. The sample includes some 28,000 clones, 70% to 90% of them seen just once. The TCR originated in a middle-aged man with HIV. Material: unsorted PBMCs, obtained 3 years after starting antiretroviral therapy.

DNA for the CDR3: TGCAGCGTTGATCGGGGTGGGAACACTGAAGCTTTCTTT. Translation: CSVDRGGNTEAFF. The genes are TRBV29-1 and TRBJ1-1, with D unresolved. Trimming pared 3 bases from V and 1 base from J, leaving 9 bases between. Germline V gene data show CDR1 as SQVTM and CDR2 as ANQGSEA. This CDR3 is built from 13 residues.